The 28 T cell receptor beta chains presented below share a single source sample, sequenced in a study of regulatory T cells in long-lasting Graves disease. Combining iRepertoire HTBI primers with Arm-PCR of CDR3 regions, the authors built TCR beta libraries. TCRdb re-analysed the multiplex PCR reads in MiXCR, keeping a single row per CDR3 protein. This table holds around 400,000 distinct CDR3 sequences, over 12% found once. Time point noted: newly diagnosed GD, antithyroid drugs for less than 3 months. With RNA extracted from PBMCs as input, the TCR library was made. The data were also submitted as part of a second study, on T cells in Graves' hyperthyroidism and ophthalmopathy.

This specimen was peripheral blood mononuclear cells (PBMCs), taken at new diagnosis, from a patient treated with antithyroid drugs. The receptors come from a woman in her 40s with Graves disease.

The V gene is TRBV3-1, the J gene TRBJ1-5; 10 bases are a match to TRBD1. The CDR3 loop spans 16 amino acids. Germline V gene sequence: CDR1 LGHDT, CDR2 YNNKEL (reference sequence). J gave up 2 bases and V 1 base, and 2 bases lay outside the gene matches. CDR3 DNA: TGTGCCAGCAGCCAAGTCGGGACAGGGGGCAATCAGCCCCAGCATTTT. Amino acid sequence: CASSQVGTGGNQPQHF.

This clonotype was observed many times. The chain combines TRBV11-3 with TRBJ2-3; 10 nucleotides match TRBD2. With 5 bases clipped from V and 13 bases from J, the junction kept 21 bases outside the gene matches. The germline gives CDR1 SGHNT, CDR2 YENEEA. The CDR3 has 17 residues. The CDR3 bases are TGTGCCAGCAGCCCGTGGGGTCCGGGACTAGCGCCCACTTTGGAGTATTTT. It specifies CASSPWGPGLAPTLEYF.

Remarks on this clonotype: A much larger clone lies a single base off, so this may be a read error. This chain uses TRBV6-2 or TRBV6-3 with TRBJ2-3, with TRBD2 matching over 9 bases. This CDR3 is built from 16 residues. Germline V gene data show CDR1 as MNHEY and CDR2 as SVGEGT. The junction had 18 bases not matched to a gene; V was cut back by 11 bases and J by 6 bases. The CDR3 sequence: CAGTASPSGIVDTQYF. CDR3 sequence (DNA): TGTGCCGGCACCGCTTCGCCTAGCGGGATTGTTGATACGCAGTATTTT.

This clonotype was seen ten or more times. This rearrangement joins TRBV27 to TRBJ2-7, with TRBD1 matching over 10 bases. The CDR3 totals 15 residues. V dropped 5 bases and J dropped 3; count of bases not matched to a gene: 7. CDR1 MNHEY and CDR2 SMNVEV come from the germline V gene (reference sequence). The chain's CDR3 is CASSRPGQGFYEQYF. The CDR3 bases are TGTGCCAGCAGTCGTCCGGGACAGGGGTTCTACGAGCAGTACTTC.

This clonotype was detected ten times or more. The junction and the germline gene differ at one end; a read error may be behind it. The chain has TRBV9 and TRBJ2-3, with no clear D. The CDR3 has 13 residues. CDR1 and CDR2 from the germline V gene are SGDLS and YYNGEE. The CDR3 spells CASSVVTARYLDF. The DNA for the CDR3 is TGTGCCAGCAGCGTTGTCACAGCTAGATACTTAGATTTT. Using reference TRBV9 and TRBJ2-3 for the parts outside the CDR3, the full variable domain is DSGVTQTPKHLITATGQRVTLRCSPRSGDLSVYWYQQSLDQGLQFLIQYYNGEERAKGNILERFSAQQFPDLHSELNLSSLELGDSALYFCASSVVTARYLDFGPGTRLTVL.

The table lists this clonotype with many counts. The genes are TRBV11-2 and TRBJ2-3; possibly TRBD2 for D (6 bases). Trimming removed 5 bases at V and 0 bases at J, with 12 bases between. The germline V gene has CDR1 SGHAT and CDR2 FQNNGV. The CDR3 extends over 15 amino acids. The CDR3 nucleotides are TGTGCCAGCAGCCCGAAGCGGGTTAGCACAGATACGCAGTATTTT. As protein: CASSPKRVSTDTQYF. Variable domain in full (rest from reference TRBV11-2 and TRBJ2-3): EAGVAQSPRYKIIEKRQSVAFWCNPISGHATLYWYQQILGQGPKLLIQFQNNGVVDDSQLPKDRFSAERLKGVDSTLKIQPAKLEDSAVYLCASSPKRVSTDTQYFGPGTRLTVL.

The sample holds many counts of this clonotype. The V gene is TRBV5-1, the J gene TRBJ2-3; 7 nucleotides agree with TRBD2. CDR3 length: 16 residues. The germline CDR1 and CDR2 sequences are SGHRS and YFSETQ. V was clipped by 7 bases and J by 0 bases; unmatched bases: 11. The CDR3 reads CASAEIGGSSTDTQYF. The CDR3 nucleotides are TGCGCCAGCGCCGAAATCGGGGGGTCCAGCACAGATACGCAGTATTTT.

This clonotype occurred many times. CDR3 sequence reads: CAWARDNEQFF. The CDR3 DNA reads TGTGCCTGGGCGAGGGACAATGAGCAGTTCTTC. The V gene is TRBV30, the J gene TRBJ2-1; the D gene is possibly TRBD2 (5 bases). Trimming left V 5 bases short and J 5 bases short, with 7 bases between. The CDR3 totals 11 residues. CDR1 and CDR2 from the germline V gene are GTSNPN and SVGIG (reference sequence).

This clonotype was counted between two and nine times. This rearrangement joins TRBV9 to TRBJ2-3; D remains ambiguous. The germline CDR1 and CDR2 sequences are SGDLS and YYNGEE. This CDR3 is 15 amino acids long. V was shortened by 0 bases and J by 0 bases, with 8 bases between the two germline ends. The CDR3 nucleotides are TGTGCCAGCAGCGTAGTCCCATCCAGCACAGATACGCAGTATTTT. It codes for CASSVVPSSTDTQYF.

This clonotype was seen at least ten times. The V and J genes are TRBV6-1 and TRBJ2-1; 8 bases match TRBD2. This CDR3 region has 15 residues. Germline V gene sequence: CDR1 MNHNS, CDR2 SASEGT. V lost 7 bases and J lost 3; bases outside the gene matches: 8. In DNA form, the CDR3 reads TGTGCCAGCAACCCGTTCGGGAGGGTCTACAATGAGCAGTTCTTC. Its translation: CASNPFGRVYNEQFF.

In its sample, this clonotype was seen once. This chain uses TRBV5-1 with TRBJ2-5; 9 bases are shared with TRBD2. Germline lookup yields CDR1 SGHRS and CDR2 YFSETQ. This CDR3 is 16 amino acids long. Trimming cost V 0 bases and J 4 bases; bases outside gene matches: 7. The CDR3 loop is CASSLVLAGAGETQYF. CDR3 nucleotide sequence: TGCGCCAGCAGCTTGGTATTAGCGGGAGCAGGAGAGACCCAGTACTTC.

The rearrangement uses TRBV5-8 and TRBJ2-1; D gene ambiguous. The CDR3 is 15 amino acids. The germline V gene encodes CDR1 SGHTS and CDR2 YDEGEE. The V and J ends lost 2 bases and 2 bases respectively, with 11 bases between them. The CDR3 region is CASSLGYTTYNEQFF. The CDR3 DNA reads TGTGCCAGCAGCTTAGGTTACACAACCTACAATGAGCAGTTCTTC.

This clonotype was observed at least ten times. V and J are TRBV5-1 and TRBJ2-7; TRBD1 matches at 7 bases. CDR3 length: 14 amino acids. The germline V gene encodes CDR1 SGHRS and CDR2 YFSETQ. Trimming removed 4 bases from V and 0 bases from J; junction bases left unmatched: 4. CDR3 DNA sequence: TGCGCCAGCAGCGGGGGACAGCGCTCCTACGAGCAGTACTTC. Its protein is CASSGGQRSYEQYF. Drawing the rest from reference TRBV5-1 and TRBJ2-7, the complete variable domain is KAGVTQTPRYLIKTRGQQVTLSCSPISGHRSVSWYQQTPGQGLQFLFEYFSETQRNKGNFPGRFSGRQFSNSRSEMNVSTLELGDSALYLCASSGGQRSYEQYFGPGTRLTVT.

The chain combines TRBV9 with TRBJ2-2; D may be TRBD2 (7 bases). Germline V gives CDR1 SGDLS, CDR2 YYNGEE. This CDR3 spans 15 amino acids. V lost 0 bases, J lost 7 bases, and 13 bases lay in between. In DNA, the CDR3 is TGTGCCAGCAGCGTAGATCGGGGGGCCGGCGGGGAGCTGTTTTTT. Translated: CASSVDRGAGGELFF. The whole variable domain, remainder taken from reference TRBV9 and TRBJ2-2, is DSGVTQTPKHLITATGQRVTLRCSPRSGDLSVYWYQQSLDQGLQFLIQYYNGEERAKGNILERFSAQQFPDLHSELNLSSLELGDSALYFCASSVDRGAGGELFFGEGSRLTVL.

This clonotype was recorded a few times. One end of the junction fails to match germline, which may point to a read error. The V call is TRBV7-7, the J call TRBJ2-1, with D perhaps matching TRBD1 (6 bases). The CDR3 is made up of 16 amino acids. Germline V CDR1 and CDR2: SSHAT, FNYEAQ (reference sequence). The CDR3 nucleotides are TGTGCTAGCAGCCCGGGTAAGAGGGGGTCCTACAATGAGCAGTTCTTC. This encodes CASSPGKRGSYNEQFF.

At least ten counts were recorded for this clonotype. In DNA form, the CDR3 reads TGTGCCAGCAGTTTACCTGACCGTCGGGAGCAGTTCTTC. Protein: CASSLPDRREQFF. The J gene is TRBJ2-1, the V gene TRBV28; D unresolved. Per germline, CDR1 MDHEN and CDR2 SYDVKM. Trimming removed 2 bases at V and 10 bases at J, with 12 bases between. CDR3 length equals 13 residues. The variable domain in full, completed from reference TRBV28 and TRBJ2-1, reads DVKVTQSSRYLVKRTGEKVFLECVQDMDHENMFWYRQDPGLGLRLIYFSYDVKMKEKGDIPEGYSVSREKKERFSLILESASTNQTSMYLCASSLPDRREQFFGPGTRLTVL.

This clonotype has only a few counts. The V call is TRBV12-3 or TRBV12-4, the J call TRBJ2-7; D is perhaps TRBD1 (5 bases). V was shortened by 7 bases and J by 9 bases, with 22 bases between the two germline ends. CDR3 length equals 14 residues. The CDR3 bases are TGTGCCAGCACCGAGGCAGGGTATCCCCACGGGCAGTACTTC. Translation gives CASTEAGYPHGQYF.

This clonotype was seen at least ten times. The gene calls are TRBV20-1 and TRBJ1-2; D might be TRBD1 (5 bases). Trimming took 4 bases from V and 2 from J, leaving 11 bases between them. Germline CDR1 reads DFQATT; CDR2 reads SNEGSKA (reference sequence). The CDR3 spans 13 residues. The CDR3 DNA reads as TGCAGTGCTACGAACCGGGACAACTATGGCTACACCTTC. Amino acids: CSATNRDNYGYTF.

The chain carries TRBV19 and TRBJ2-1, with D perhaps matching TRBD1 (5 bases). The CDR3 is 15 residues long. CDR1 is LNHDA and CDR2 is SQIVND in the germline V gene (reference sequence). V lost 7 bases and J 0 bases, leaving 13 bases between the germline ends. CDR3 in amino acids: CASKINQGSYNEQFF. DNA for the CDR3: TGTGCCAGTAAAATAAACCAGGGCTCCTACAATGAGCAGTTCTTC.

There are many counts of this clonotype. The V call is TRBV7-2, the J call TRBJ1-2; 8 bases agree with TRBD1. Germline V gene lookup returns CDR1 SGHTA and CDR2 FQGNSA. CDR3 length: 13 amino acids. The ends lost 4 bases at V and 7 bases at J; junction bases unmatched: 5. The CDR3 DNA is TGTGCCAGCAGCTCGGACAGGGTCGGTGGCTACACCTTC. Translating gives CASSSDRVGGYTF.

This clonotype was detected ten times or more. The chain carries TRBV12-3 or TRBV12-4 and TRBJ2-2; 11 bases align to TRBD2. The CDR3 has 15 amino acids. V lost 8 bases and J lost 6; bases outside the gene matches: 8. The CDR3, as DNA: TGTGCCAGCGGCACTAGCGGGAGTACGGCCGGGGAGCTGTTTTTT. Translating it yields CASGTSGSTAGELFF.

The sample holds many counts of this clonotype. This rearrangement joins TRBV2 to TRBJ2-1; no definite D call. Trimming took 1 base from V and 5 from J, leaving 12 bases between them. The CDR3 sequence is 15 residues long. The germline gives CDR1 SNHLY, CDR2 FYNNEI. CDR3 nucleotide sequence: TGTGCCAGCAGTGAAGGTGTCGGTAGCCACAATGAGCAGTTCTTC. Its translation: CASSEGVGSHNEQFF.

The rearrangement uses TRBV4-1 and TRBJ2-1; 10 bases line up with TRBD1. Germline-derived CDR1 and CDR2 are MGHRA and YSYEKL. V lost 5 bases to trimming and J lost 8 bases; unmatched junction nucleotides: 12. CDR3 length: 16 amino acids. The CDR3 is CASSLTGTGELDEQFF. For the CDR3, the DNA is TGCGCCAGCAGCTTGACCGGGACAGGGGAACTGGATGAGCAGTTCTTC.

This clonotype was observed at least ten times. The chain combines TRBV28 with TRBJ2-7; TRBD1 aligns across 10 bases. The CDR3 loop spans 15 amino acids. CDR1 and CDR2 from the germline V gene are MDHEN and SYDVKM. J lost 6 bases, V lost 7 bases, and 12 bases had no gene match. CDR3 DNA: TGTGCCAGCATCCTCGGGACAGGGGAACGGGGCGAGCAGTACTTC. Amino acid sequence: CASILGTGERGEQYF.

The gene calls are TRBV7-9 and TRBJ2-2; maybe TRBD2 (6 bases). CDR1 and CDR2 from the germline V gene are SEHNR and FQNEAQ (reference sequence). CDR3 length: 14 residues. Trimming shortened V by 5 bases and J by 6 bases, and 13 bases separated the two germline ends. CDR3 coding DNA: TGTGCCAGCAGCCGCGGATGGGGGGCCGGGGAGCTGTTTTTT. It codes for CASSRGWGAGELFF.

This chain uses TRBV7-9 with TRBJ2-1; 11 bases are shared with TRBD2. The CDR3 sequence is 17 residues long. Losses at the gene ends were 5 bases for V and 5 bases for J; bases not matched to a gene: 11. CDR1 is SEHNR and CDR2 is FQNEAQ in the germline V gene (reference sequence). In DNA, the CDR3 is TGTGCCAGCAGCACCCCCAGGCTAGCGGGAGGTAACAATGAGCAGTTCTTC. This sequence encodes CASSTPRLAGGNNEQFF. Looking up the rest from reference TRBV7-9 and TRBJ2-1 gives the full variable domain: DTGVSQNPRHKITKRGQNVTFRCDPISEHNRLYWYRQTLGQGPEFLTYFQNEAQLEKSRLLSDRFSAERPKGSFSTLEIQRTEQGDSAMYLCASSTPRLAGGNNEQFFGPGTRLTVL.

Ten or more counts support this clonotype. For the CDR3, the DNA is TGTGCCAGCAGCTTAACTCCTAGCGGGATGTACACAGATACGCAGTATTTT. Its translation is CASSLTPSGMYTDTQYF. V and J are TRBV7-2 and TRBJ2-3, with 9 bases identical to TRBD2. This CDR3 region has 17 residues. V gave up 2 bases and J gave up 2 bases; unmatched junction bases: 8. CDR1 is SGHTA, CDR2 FQGNSA, per germline.

This clonotype was found many times. V usage is TRBV20-1 and J usage is TRBJ1-2; 9 positions match TRBD1. CDR3 length: 14 residues. CDR1 and CDR2 from the germline V gene are DFQATT and SNEGSKA (reference sequence). The junction had 6 bases not matched to a gene; V was cut back by 4 bases and J by 3 bases. The CDR3 protein is CSATPRTGDYGYTF. In DNA form, the CDR3 reads TGCAGTGCTACCCCTAGGACAGGGGACTATGGCTACACCTTC.